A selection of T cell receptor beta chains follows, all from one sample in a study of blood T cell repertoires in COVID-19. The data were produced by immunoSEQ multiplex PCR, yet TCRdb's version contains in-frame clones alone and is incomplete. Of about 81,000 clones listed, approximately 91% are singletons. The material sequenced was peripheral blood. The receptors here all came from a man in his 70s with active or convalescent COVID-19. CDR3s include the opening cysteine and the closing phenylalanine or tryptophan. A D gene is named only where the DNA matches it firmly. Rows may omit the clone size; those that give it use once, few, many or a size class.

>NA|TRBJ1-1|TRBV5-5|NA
CASSFSGRDTEAFF
TGTGCCAGCAGCTTTTCCGGGAGGGACACTGAAGCTTTCTTT
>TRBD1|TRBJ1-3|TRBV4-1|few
CASSRPGQYKGRNTIYF
TGCGCCAGCAGCCGTCCGGGACAGTATAAGGGACGAAACACCATATATTTT
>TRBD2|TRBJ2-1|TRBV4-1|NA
CASSQRLAGGADNEQFF
TGCGCCAGCAGCCAGCGTTTAGCGGGGGGGGCGGACAATGAGCAGTTCTTC
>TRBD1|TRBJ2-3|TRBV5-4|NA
CASSGWTGADTQYF
TGTGCCAGCAGCGGTTGGACAGGGGCAGATACGCAGTATTTT
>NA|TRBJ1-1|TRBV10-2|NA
CASGAQGTQAFF
TGCGCCAGCGGCGCTCAGGGAACTCAAGCTTTCTTT
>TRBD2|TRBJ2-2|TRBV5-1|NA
CASSALGGTPTDTGELFF
TGCGCCAGCAGCGCCCTGGGGGGGACCCCAACGGACACCGGGGAGCTGTTTTTT
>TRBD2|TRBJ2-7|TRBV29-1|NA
CSVLGGRGAYEQYF
TGCAGCGTCCTTGGTGGGAGGGGAGCCTACGAGCAGTACTTC
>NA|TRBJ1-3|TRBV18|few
CASSPPAPNPAGNTIYF
TGTGCCAGCTCACCACCGGCCCCGAATCCTGCTGGAAACACCATATATTTT
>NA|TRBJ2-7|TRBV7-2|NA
CASSLGVSGVGEQYF
TGTGCCAGCAGCTTAGGAGTATCAGGGGTGGGCGAGCAGTACTTC
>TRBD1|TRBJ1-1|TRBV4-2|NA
CASSQRQGRSEAFF
TGTGCCAGCAGCCAACGACAGGGGAGGAGTGAAGCTTTCTTT
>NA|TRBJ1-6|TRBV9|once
CASSVSGLANSPLHF
TGTGCCAGCAGCGTTAGCGGGTTGGCTAATTCACCCCTCCACTTT
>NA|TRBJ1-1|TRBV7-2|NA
CASSSGPNTEAFF
TGTGCCAGCAGCTCAGGGCCCAACACTGAAGCTTTCTTT
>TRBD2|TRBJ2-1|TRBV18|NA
CASSQTWTSGGYYNEQFF
TGTGCCAGCTCACAAACGTGGACTAGCGGGGGGTACTACAATGAGCAGTTCTTC
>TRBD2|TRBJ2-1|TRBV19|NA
CASSGGNGGGSSYNEQFF
TGTGCCAGTAGTGGAGGTAACGGGGGAGGGAGCTCCTACAATGAGCAGTTCTTC
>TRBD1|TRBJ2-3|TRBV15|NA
CATSRGDRETTDTQYF
TGTGCCACCAGCAGAGGGGACAGGGAAACCACAGATACGCAGTATTTT
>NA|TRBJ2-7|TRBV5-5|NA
CASSQGGEQYF
TGTGCCAGCAGCCAGGGAGGCGAGCAGTACTTC
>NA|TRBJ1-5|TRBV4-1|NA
CASSQARSLGGPQHF
TGCGCCAGCAGCCAAGCCAGGAGCTTAGGAGGGCCCCAGCATTTT
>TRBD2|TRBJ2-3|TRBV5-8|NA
CASSFWGGAADTQYF
TGTGCCAGCAGCTTTTGGGGAGGGGCGGCAGATACGCAGTATTTT
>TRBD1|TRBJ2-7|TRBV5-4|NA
CASSSAGTGTGQYF
TGTGCCAGCAGCTCAGCCGGGACAGGGACCGGGCAGTACTTC
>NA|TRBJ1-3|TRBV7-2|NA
CASSPPSGNTIYF
TGTGCCAGCAGTCCTCCTTCTGGAAACACCATATATTTT
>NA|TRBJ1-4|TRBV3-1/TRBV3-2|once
CASSQTGFGRHNEKLFF
TGTGCCAGCAGCCAAACGGGATTTGGCAGGCATAATGAAAAACTGTTTTTT